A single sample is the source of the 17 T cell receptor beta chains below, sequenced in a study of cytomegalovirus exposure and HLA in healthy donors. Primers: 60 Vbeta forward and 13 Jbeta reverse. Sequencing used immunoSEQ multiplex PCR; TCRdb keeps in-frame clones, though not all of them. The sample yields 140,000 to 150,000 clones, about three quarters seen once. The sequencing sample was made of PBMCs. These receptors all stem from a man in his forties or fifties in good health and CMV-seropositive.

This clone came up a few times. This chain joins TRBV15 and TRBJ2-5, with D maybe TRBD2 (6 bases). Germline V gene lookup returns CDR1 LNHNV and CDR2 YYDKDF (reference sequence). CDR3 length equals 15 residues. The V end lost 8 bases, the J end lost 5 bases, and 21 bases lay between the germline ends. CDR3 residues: CATSQYGGLGETQYF. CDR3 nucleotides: TGTGCCACCTCCCAATACGGGGGTTTGGGGGAGACCCAGTACTTC.

The CDR3: CAWSVPGAMGEQYF. DNA of the CDR3: TGTGCCTGGAGTGTCCCGGGAGCGATGGGCGAGCAGTACTTC. This chain uses TRBV30 with TRBJ2-7, with a possible D match to TRBD2 (6 bases). The CDR3 loop spans 14 amino acids. From germline, CDR1 is GTSNPN and CDR2 SVGIG (reference sequence). The V end lost 0 bases, the J end lost 6 bases, and 15 bases lay between the germline ends.

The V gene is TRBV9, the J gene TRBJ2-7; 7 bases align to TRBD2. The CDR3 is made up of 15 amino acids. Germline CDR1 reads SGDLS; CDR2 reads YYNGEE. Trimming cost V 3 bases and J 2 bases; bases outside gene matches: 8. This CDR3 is CASSAGFGGAYEQYF. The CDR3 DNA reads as TGTGCCAGCAGCGCGGGGTTTGGGGGGGCCTACGAGCAGTACTTC.

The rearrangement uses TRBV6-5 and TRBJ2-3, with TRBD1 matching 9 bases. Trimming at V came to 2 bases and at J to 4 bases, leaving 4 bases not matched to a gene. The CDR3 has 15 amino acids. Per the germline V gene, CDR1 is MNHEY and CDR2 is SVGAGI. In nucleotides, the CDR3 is TGTGCCAGCAGTTACAGCGGACAGGGGTCAGATACGCAGTATTTT. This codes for CASSYSGQGSDTQYF.

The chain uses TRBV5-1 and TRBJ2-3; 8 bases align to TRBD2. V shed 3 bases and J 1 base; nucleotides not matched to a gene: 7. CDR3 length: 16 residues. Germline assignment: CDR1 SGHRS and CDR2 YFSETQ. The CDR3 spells CASSWGPGGGTDTQYF. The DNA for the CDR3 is TGCGCCAGCAGCTGGGGACCGGGGGGGGGCACAGATACGCAGTATTTT.

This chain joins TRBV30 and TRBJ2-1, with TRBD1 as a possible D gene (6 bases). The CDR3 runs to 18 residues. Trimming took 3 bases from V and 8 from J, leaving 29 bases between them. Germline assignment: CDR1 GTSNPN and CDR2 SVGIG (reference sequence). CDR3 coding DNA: TGTGCCTGGAGCGCCTGGGGGCAGGGCTTATACACACATTATGAGCAGTTCTTC. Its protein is CAWSAWGQGLYTHYEQFF.

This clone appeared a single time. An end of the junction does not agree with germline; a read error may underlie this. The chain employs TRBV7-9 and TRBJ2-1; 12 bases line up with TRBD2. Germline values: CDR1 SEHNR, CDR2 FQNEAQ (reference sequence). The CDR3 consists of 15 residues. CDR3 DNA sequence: TGTTCCAGCAGCTTGCTTACTAGCGGGAGGAATGAGCAGTTCTTC. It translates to CSSSLLTSGRNEQFF.

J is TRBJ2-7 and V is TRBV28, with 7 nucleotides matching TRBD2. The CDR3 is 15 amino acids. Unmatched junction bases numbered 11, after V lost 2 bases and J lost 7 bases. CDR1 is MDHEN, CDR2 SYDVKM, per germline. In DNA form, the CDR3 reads TGTGCCAGCAGTTTAAAGGGCGGCGGGAGTTGGGAGCAGTACTTC. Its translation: CASSLKGGGSWEQYF.

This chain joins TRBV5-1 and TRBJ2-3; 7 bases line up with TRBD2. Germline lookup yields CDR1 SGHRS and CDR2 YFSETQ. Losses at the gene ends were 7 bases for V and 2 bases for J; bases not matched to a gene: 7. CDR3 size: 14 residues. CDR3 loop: CASAPGTITDTQYF. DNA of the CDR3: TGCGCCAGCGCTCCCGGGACTATCACAGATACGCAGTATTTT.

The CDR3 sequence is CAWEAGLETQYF. Written as DNA, the CDR3 is TGTGCCTGGGAAGCGGGATTGGAGACCCAGTACTTC. This chain links TRBV30 with TRBJ2-5; 7 positions agree with TRBD2. In germline, CDR1 is GTSNPN, CDR2 SVGIG (reference sequence). V dropped 5 bases and J dropped 5; count of bases not matched to a gene: 5. The CDR3 sequence is 12 residues long.

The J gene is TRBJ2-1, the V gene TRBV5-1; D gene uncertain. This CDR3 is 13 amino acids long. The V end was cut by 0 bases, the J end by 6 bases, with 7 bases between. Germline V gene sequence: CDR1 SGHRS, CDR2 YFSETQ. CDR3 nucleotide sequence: TGCGCCAGCAGCTTGGGAGGAAGCAATGAGCAGTTCTTC. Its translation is CASSLGGSNEQFF.

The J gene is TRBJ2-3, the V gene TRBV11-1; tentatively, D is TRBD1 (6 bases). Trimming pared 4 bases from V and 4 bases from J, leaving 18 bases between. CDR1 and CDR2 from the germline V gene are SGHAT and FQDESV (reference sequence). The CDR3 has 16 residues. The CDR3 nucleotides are TGTGCCAGCAGCTCGTTATCGGGACACCCATCAGATACGCAGTATTTT. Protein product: CASSSLSGHPSDTQYF.

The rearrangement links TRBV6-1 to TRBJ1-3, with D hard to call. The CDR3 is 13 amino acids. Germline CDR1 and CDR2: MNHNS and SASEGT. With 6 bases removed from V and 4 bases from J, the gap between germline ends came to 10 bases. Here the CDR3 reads CASSTDMGNTIYF. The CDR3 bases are TGTGCCAGCAGCACAGATATGGGAAACACCATATATTTT.

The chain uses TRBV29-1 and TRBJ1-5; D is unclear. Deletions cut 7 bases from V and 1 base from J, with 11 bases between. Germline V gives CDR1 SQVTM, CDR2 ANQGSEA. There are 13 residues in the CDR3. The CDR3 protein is CSDPGCSNQPQHF. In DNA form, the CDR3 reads TGCAGCGACCCAGGTTGCAGCAATCAGCCCCAGCATTTT.

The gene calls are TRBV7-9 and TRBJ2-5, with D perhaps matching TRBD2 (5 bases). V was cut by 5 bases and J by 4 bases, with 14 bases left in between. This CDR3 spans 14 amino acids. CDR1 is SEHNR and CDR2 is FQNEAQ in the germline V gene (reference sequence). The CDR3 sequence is CASSLMAGGETQYF. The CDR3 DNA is TGTGCCAGCAGCCTCATGGCGGGCGGAGAGACCCAGTACTTC.

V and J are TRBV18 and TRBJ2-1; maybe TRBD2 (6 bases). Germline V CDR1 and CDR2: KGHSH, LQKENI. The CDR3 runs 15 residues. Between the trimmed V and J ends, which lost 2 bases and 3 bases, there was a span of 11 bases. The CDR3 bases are TGTGCCAGCTCACCAACGTCTAGCGACTACAATGAGCAGTTCTTC. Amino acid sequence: CASSPTSSDYNEQFF.

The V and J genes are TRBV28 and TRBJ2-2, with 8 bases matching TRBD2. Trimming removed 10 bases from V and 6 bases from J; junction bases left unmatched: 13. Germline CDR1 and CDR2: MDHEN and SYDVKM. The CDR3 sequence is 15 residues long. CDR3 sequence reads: CATGGRSGRPGELFF. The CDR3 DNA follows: TGTGCCACGGGCGGCAGGAGCGGGAGACCCGGGGAGCTGTTTTTT.